This T cell receptor beta chain was recovered during a study of cytomegalovirus exposure and HLA in healthy donors (dated 2017 in TCRdb). Broadly, across the study: According to an earlier analysis of several hundred of the donors, 200 million or so T cells yielded roughly 100 million unique TCR beta sequences and less than 300 Gb of sequence data. The study profiled the T cell repertoires of approximately 700 subjects by immunosequencing and related them to cytomegalovirus serostatus. The study aimed to test whether signatures of past pathogen exposure could be identified by cataloging public T cell receptors. Donor age, sex, ethnicity and CMV serostatus were compiled together with the repertoire data. To predict cytomegalovirus infection status, the study brought together high-throughput TCR immunosequencing, statistical association of individual TCRs with disease status, and machine learning. In an earlier analysis of 587 of the donors, high-throughput TCR beta sequencing was used to judge whether each TCR beta V gene segment behaved as functional or pseudogenic. Genome-wide SNP genotypes for about three fifths of the roughly 670 donors were used in a later genetic analysis, which treated that subset as a discovery cohort. An early release covering roughly 600 HLA-typed donors comprised 250 to 350 gigabases of sequencing data and 65 million to 100 million unique TCR sequences. Four or five DR-DQ haplotypes were handled as single units for association and clustering because linkage in the cohort was strong. In addition to the first cohort of 650 to 750 subjects, a separate validation cohort of over 90 different subjects was used. The genetic ancestry cluster associated with self-reported Caucasian donors included over 65% of the 398 genotyped donors. A later analysis re-examined previously published TCR beta repertoires from roughly 650 donors and added high-resolution HLA genotyping to investigate patterns of TCR occurrence. HLA typing covered class I and class II loci at four-digit resolution. On average, around 200,000 unique TCR beta nucleotide sequences were sequenced per donor among about 400 genotyped donors of the cohort, with roughly 18% of those sequences being non-productive. Every discovery cohort repertoire had been produced on one sequencing platform. Rather than using new phenotypic data, the later analysis identified candidate immune exposures from TCR beta sequences and from how often those sequences occurred across donors. The number of typed donors differed by locus: roughly 629-640 for A, B, C, DRB1 and DQB1; 522 for DQA1; roughly 600 for DPA1; and roughly 470 for DPB1.

Receptor libraries were prepared by the immunoSEQ multiplex PCR assay. A mixture of 60 forward primers for TCR Vbeta segments and 13 reverse primers for TCR Jbeta segments was used in the multiplex PCR. A multiplex PCR assay on genomic DNA amplified the CDR3 region of rearranged TCR beta genes. On the Illumina HiSeq System, the amplified TCR beta libraries were sequenced as 87-base-pair reads. The original pipeline was this. In a later analysis, roughly 80 million unique TCR beta chains were counted across the roughly 610 repertoires, and around 10 million of these chains were shared by at least two donors. A nearest-neighbor algorithm error-corrected the raw reads and collapsed the reads into unique sequences, merging closely related sequences to remove PCR and sequencing errors. To assign V, D and J gene segments, CDR3 sequences were aligned to IMGT reference sequences. For a sequence to be retained, a match of at least six nucleotides to both a V gene segment and a J gene segment was required. Rearrangements were called productive when the CDR3 lacked stop codons and stayed in frame with V and J; all others were non-productive. Following IMGT convention, CDR3 was defined as the stretch from the second conserved V-encoded cysteine up to the conserved J-encoded phenylalanine. The earlier analysis of about 590 of the donors excluded sequences that lacked an unambiguous match to a single V gene segment. In an earlier analysis of some 590 of the donors, V segments were called functional above 56.7% productive rearrangements and were called segregating when the between-donor standard deviation exceeded 5%. To diagnose cytomegalovirus status from the catalog of TCR beta chain sequences, a statistical classification framework was built. A later analysis assigned V and J genes by comparing TCR nucleotide sequences with IMGT/GENE-DB human TR gene sequences. A later analysis assigned CDR3 sequences and most-parsimonious VDJ recombination scenarios with the TCRdist pipeline. In a later analysis, every TCR beta chain was defined by the combination of its CDR3 amino acid sequence and its V-gene family, and reads without a unique V-gene family were dropped. A later analysis removed 592 highly shared, low-generation-probability nucleotide sequences to deal with suspected cross-contamination and a sequencing artifact. In a later analysis, a clonal expansion index for each public chain was calculated from normalized within-repertoire ranks of inferred template counts. In a later analysis, generation probabilities were computed using a VDJ recombination model fitted to out-of-frame rearrangements, and the results were checked against IGoR. Hypergeometric tests were used in a later analysis to score TCR-TCR, TCR-HLA and TCR-CMV co-occurrence, with a repertoire-size bias correction applied to the TCR pairs. False discovery rates were estimated in a later analysis by permuting HLA or CMV assignments 20 times. In a later analysis, co-occurring TCRs were grouped using DBSCAN, with TCRdist sequence similarity added in when clustering inside HLA-allele-positive subsets. For co-occurrence clustering, repertoires with fewer than 30,000 or more than 120,000 public chains were excluded, along with roughly five repertoires with anomalous nucleotide sharing. The immuneACCESS repertoire file appears here via TCRdb, limited to in-frame rearrangements. These files lack a portion of the clones; in checked studies, under half of the deficit traces to unresolved V genes, and the cause of the others is not known. V and J calls and clone size are those listed in that table; D and trimming were worked out from the DNA. The table for this sample lists about 190,000 clones. Jointly, the top ten make up about 6.5% of the sample.

The cohort comprised 710 or so healthy bone marrow donors. All cohort members were sampled while nominally healthy, although unrecorded immune exposures were likely present. The donor was CMV seronegative and belonged to the group of over 350 seronegative cohort members. A peripheral blood sample was collected from each donor, and TCR beta sequencing was performed on peripheral blood mononuclear cells. Genomic DNA extraction from the blood cell samples was performed with the Qiagen DNeasy Blood Extraction Kit. Turning to this clone: What this receptor recognizes is not known.

Overall results and qualifications from the work: Only TCR beta chains were sequenced in this cohort, and the absence of alpha or paired-chain data limited detectable features. Cytomegalovirus status was reported to be diagnosed by the classifier with high specificity and sensitivity in both the original and validation cohorts. A later genetic analysis associated a missense DCLRE1C variant with V-gene and J-gene trimming of TCR beta chains, and an independent cohort replicated the association. A later analysis found that TCR association rates varied across HLA loci, with DRB1 alleles showing the most associated TCRs and HLA-C alleles the fewest. According to a later genetic analysis, donors in an Asian-associated ancestry cluster had fewer N-insertions in productive TCRs than the approximately 690-donor mean. It was suggested by the authors that the approach could potentially be generalized to other disease states and immunological phenotypes. When HLA alleles, especially DR and DQ, strongly co-occurred, attributing TCR associations to individual alleles was difficult. The study listed 150 to 200 TCR beta chains as associated with cytomegalovirus. While some public TCRs were present in many individuals, most TCR sequences turned up only very rarely across donors. A further reported finding was that TCR beta sequences accurately predicted the HLA-A and HLA-B alleles for most subjects in the first cohort. HLA typing was unavailable for some donors at each locus, so association tests used only the typed subset. A few of the identified cytomegalovirus-associated TCR beta chains were confirmed in vitro to be specific for cytomegalovirus antigens. Correlated functional status among segregating V segments might be attributable to linkage disequilibrium, but an unknown experimental factor could not be ruled out. A later analysis reported that several top co-occurrence clusters appeared linked to parvovirus B19, influenza, CMV and Epstein-Barr virus. CMV serostatus was the only immune exposure information available for the cohort. An earlier analysis of 587 of the donors showed that most TCR beta V segments appeared in productive rearrangements either about 87% or about 30% of the time, which broadly matched IMGT annotations. Compared with equally common non-associated chains, HLA-associated TCR beta chains in a later analysis were more clonally expanded and had lower generation probabilities. Sequencing depth was assumed to be roughly uniform across donors in the presence/absence analyses, though that assumption may not hold. Because counts were too low, some 17 rarely observed V segments, including chromosome 9 orphons, were excluded from the earlier analysis of 587 of the donors. The 87-base-pair reads could not distinguish some IMGT-functional V segments, including TRBV6-2 and TRBV6-3, so those segments were excluded. A group of highly shared sequence variants was considered likely to be a technical artifact of the sequencing pipeline. Most CMV-associated TCR beta chains appeared to be HLA-restricted in a later analysis, and the HLA associations seemed to be driven largely by CMV exposure. In a later analysis, some 18,000 TCR beta sequences were associated with specific HLA alleles at a false discovery rate of 0.05.

The CDR3 spans 16 residues, from the cysteine through the phenylalanine. The DNA shown is the 48-base CDR3, in frame from base 1. CDR1 MNHEY and CDR2 SMNVEV were looked up in the germline V gene (reference sequence). The source material was PBMCs. The receptor comes from a man aged 25-45 years in good health and CMV-seronegative. This chain joins TRBV27 to TRBJ2-5; 9 nucleotides in the junction match TRBD1. Gene TRBJ2-7 matches the end of the DNA better, so the J call may be wrong. The CDR3: CASSRTGEGSPYEQYF. Read as DNA, the sequence is TGTGCCAGCAGTAGGACAGGGGAAGGATCCCCCTACGAGCAGTACTTC.